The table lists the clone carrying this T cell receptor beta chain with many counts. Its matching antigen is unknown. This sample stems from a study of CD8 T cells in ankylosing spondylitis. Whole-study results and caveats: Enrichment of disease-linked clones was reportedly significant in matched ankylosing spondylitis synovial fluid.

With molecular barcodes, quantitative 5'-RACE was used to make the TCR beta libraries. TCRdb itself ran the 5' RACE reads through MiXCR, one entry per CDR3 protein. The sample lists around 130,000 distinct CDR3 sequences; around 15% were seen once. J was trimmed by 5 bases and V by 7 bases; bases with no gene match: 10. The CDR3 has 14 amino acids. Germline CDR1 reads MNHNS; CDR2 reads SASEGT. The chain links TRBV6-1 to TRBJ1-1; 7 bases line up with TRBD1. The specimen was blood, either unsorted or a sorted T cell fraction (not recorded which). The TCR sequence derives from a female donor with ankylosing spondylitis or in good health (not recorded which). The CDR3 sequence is CASKPDRAQTEAFF. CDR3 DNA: TGTGCCAGCAAGCCAGACAGGGCTCAAACTGAAGCTTTCTTT.